Following are 5 T cell receptor beta chains from one sample sequenced in a study of PD-1 blockade in classical Hodgkin lymphoma. Every patient had relapsed following autologous stem cell transplantation, and cohorts differed in brentuximab vedotin exposure. Generated by immunoSEQ multiplex PCR, the TCRdb table keeps only in-frame clones and is missing some. The data hold about 15,000 clones, with 80% to 90% observed a single time. The specimen comprised peripheral blood mononuclear cells (PBMCs), sampled before the second cycle of nivolumab. The receptors here all came from a human donor with classical Hodgkin lymphoma.

Comment on this clone: The sample carries other DNA sequences with the same CDR3. V gene TRBV7-6 combines with J gene TRBJ2-5, with a possible D match to TRBD1 (6 bases). Trimming removed 1 base from V and 1 base from J, with 7 bases in between. Germline V lookup: CDR1 SGHVS, CDR2 FNYEAQ. The CDR3 has 14 amino acids. The CDR3, as DNA: TGTGCCAGCAGCTTAGACAGGGCCCAAGAGACCCAGTACTTC. It yields the protein CASSLDRAQETQYF.

This clone was found a few times. The chain is built from TRBV18 and TRBJ1-3, with 9 nucleotides matching TRBD1. Germline values: CDR1 KGHSH, CDR2 LQKENI. The V and J ends lost 4 bases and 4 bases, in that order; junction bases with no gene match: 8. The CDR3 extends over 16 amino acids. The DNA of the CDR3 is TGTGCCAGCTCACATTCCGGGACAGGGTCAGGAAACACCATATATTTT. Encoded protein: CASSHSGTGSGNTIYF.

This sequence joins TRBV19 and TRBJ1-1; D gene uncertain. Trimming removed 4 bases at V and 4 bases at J, with 7 bases between. This CDR3 region has 12 residues. The germline CDR1 and CDR2 sequences are LNHDA and SQIVND (reference sequence). CDR3 sequence: CASSTPPTEAFF. In DNA, the CDR3 is TGTGCCAGTAGTACCCCGCCCACTGAAGCTTTCTTT.

This sequence joins TRBV9 and TRBJ2-3, with TRBD2 matching 7 bases. This CDR3 is built from 15 residues. Germline CDR1 reads SGDLS; CDR2 reads YYNGEE. V shed 0 bases, J shed 7 bases, and the junction held 8 bases outside the gene matches. CDR3 loop: CASSVDGGSPHTQYF. DNA for the CDR3: TGTGCCAGCAGCGTAGACGGGGGGTCCCCCCATACGCAGTATTTT.

The J gene is TRBJ2-1, the V gene TRBV19; TRBD1 or TRBD2 may be the D gene (5 bases each). The CDR3 runs to 12 residues. The germline CDR1 and CDR2 sequences are LNHDA and SQIVND (reference sequence). Trimming left V 9 bases short and J 9 bases short, with 15 bases between. CDR3 residues: CASDRDGGEQFF. The CDR3 region has the DNA TGTGCCAGCGACCGGGACGGTGGTGAGCAGTTCTTC.